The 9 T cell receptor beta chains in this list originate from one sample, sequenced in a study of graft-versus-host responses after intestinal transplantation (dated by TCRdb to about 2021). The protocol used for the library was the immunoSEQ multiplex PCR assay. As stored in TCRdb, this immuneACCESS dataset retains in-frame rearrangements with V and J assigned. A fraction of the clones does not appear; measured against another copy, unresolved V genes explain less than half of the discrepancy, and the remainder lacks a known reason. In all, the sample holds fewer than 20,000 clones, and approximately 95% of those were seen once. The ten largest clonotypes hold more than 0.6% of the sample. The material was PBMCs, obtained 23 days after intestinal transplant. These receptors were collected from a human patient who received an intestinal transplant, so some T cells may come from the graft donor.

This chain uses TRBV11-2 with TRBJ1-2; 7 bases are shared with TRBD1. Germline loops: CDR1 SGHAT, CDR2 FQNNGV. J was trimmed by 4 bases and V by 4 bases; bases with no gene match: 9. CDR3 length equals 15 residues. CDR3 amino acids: CASSSTGAPGYGYTF. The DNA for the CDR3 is TGTGCCAGCAGCTCAACAGGGGCCCCCGGCTATGGCTACACCTTC.

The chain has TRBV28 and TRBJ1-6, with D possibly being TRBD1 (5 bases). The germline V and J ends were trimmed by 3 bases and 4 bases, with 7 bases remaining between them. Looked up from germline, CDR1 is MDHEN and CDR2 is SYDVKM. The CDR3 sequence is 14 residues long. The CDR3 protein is CASSLAGYNSPLHF. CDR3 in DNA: TGTGCCAGCAGTTTGGCAGGGTATAATTCACCCCTCCACTTT.

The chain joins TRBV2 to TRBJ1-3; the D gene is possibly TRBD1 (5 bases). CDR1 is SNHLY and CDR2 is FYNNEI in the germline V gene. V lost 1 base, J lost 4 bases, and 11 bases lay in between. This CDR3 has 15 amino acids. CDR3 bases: TGTGCCAGCAGTGAAGACTGGGGGTCAGGAAACACCATATATTTT. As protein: CASSEDWGSGNTIYF. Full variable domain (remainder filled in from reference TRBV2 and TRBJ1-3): EPEVTQTPSHQVTQMGQEVILRCVPISNHLYFYWYRQILGQKVEFLVSFYNNEISEKSEIFDDQFSVERPDGSNFTLKIRSTKLEDSAMYFCASSEDWGSGNTIYFGEGSWLTVV.

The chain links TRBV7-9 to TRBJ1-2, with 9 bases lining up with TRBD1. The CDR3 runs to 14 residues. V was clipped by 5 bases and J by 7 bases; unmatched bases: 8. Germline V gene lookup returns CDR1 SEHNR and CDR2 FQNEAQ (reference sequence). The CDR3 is CASSHTGGGVGYTF. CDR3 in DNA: TGTGCCAGCAGCCATACAGGGGGCGGAGTTGGCTACACCTTC.

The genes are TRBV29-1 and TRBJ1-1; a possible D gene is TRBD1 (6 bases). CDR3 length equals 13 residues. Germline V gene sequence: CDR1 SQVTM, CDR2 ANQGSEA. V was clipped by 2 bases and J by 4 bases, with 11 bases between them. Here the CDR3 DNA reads TGCAGCGTTGAATCGGGGGCGAGCACTGAAGCTTTCTTT. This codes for CSVESGASTEAFF.

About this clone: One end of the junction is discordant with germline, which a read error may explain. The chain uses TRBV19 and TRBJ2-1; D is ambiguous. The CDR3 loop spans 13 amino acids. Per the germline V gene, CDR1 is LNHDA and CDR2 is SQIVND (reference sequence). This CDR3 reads CASSVDGYNEQFF. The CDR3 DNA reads TGTGCCAGTAGTGTAGACGGGTACAATGAGCAGTTCTTC.

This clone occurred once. CDR3 residues: CATSPRTPYNEQFF. The CDR3 DNA is TGTGCCACCAGCCCCAGGACCCCCTACAATGAGCAGTTCTTC. The chain couples TRBV15 to TRBJ2-1, with D unclear. Trimming stripped 5 bases from V and 2 bases from J, with 10 bases between. Germline V CDR1 and CDR2: LNHNV, YYDKDF (reference sequence). The CDR3 runs to 14 residues.

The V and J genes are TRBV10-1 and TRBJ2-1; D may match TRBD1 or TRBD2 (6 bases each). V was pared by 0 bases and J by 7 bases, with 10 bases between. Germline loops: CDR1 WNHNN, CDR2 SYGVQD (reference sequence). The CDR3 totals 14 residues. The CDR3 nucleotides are TGCGCCAGCAGTGAGTCGACTAGGGGGAATGAGCAGTTCTTC. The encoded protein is CASSESTRGNEQFF.

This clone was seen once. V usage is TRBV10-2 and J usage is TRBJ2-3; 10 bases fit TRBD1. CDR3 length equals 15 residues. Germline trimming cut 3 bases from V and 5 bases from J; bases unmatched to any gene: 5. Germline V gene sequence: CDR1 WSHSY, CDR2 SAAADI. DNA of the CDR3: TGCGCCAGCAGTGAAGACAGGGGGCAGGGAGATACGCAGTATTTT. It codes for CASSEDRGQGDTQYF.